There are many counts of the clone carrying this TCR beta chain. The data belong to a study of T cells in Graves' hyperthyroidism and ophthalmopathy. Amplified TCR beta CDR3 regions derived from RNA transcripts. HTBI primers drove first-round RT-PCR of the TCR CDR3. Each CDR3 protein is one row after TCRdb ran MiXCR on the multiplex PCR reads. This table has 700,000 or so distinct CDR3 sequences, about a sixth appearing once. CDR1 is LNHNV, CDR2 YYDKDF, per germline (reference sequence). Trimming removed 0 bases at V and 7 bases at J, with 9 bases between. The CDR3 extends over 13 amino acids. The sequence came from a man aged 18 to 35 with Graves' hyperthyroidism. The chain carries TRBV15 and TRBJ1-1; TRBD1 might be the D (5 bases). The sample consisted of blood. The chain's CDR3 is CATSRDREFEAFF. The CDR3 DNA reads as TGTGCCACCAGCAGAGACAGGGAATTTGAAGCTTTCTTT.